This T cell receptor (beta chain) was retrieved from a study of cytomegalovirus exposure and HLA in healthy donors. Study results and limitations: Many donors shared some public TCRs, even though most TCR sequences were rare. Later genetic work tied a missense DCLRE1C variant to beta-chain V and J trimming.

As for the donors, each was a healthy bone marrow donor. This clone has just one count. Its specificity is not known. The primer mix had 60 Vbeta and 13 Jbeta primers. In the original processing: An analysis performed later counted around 86 million unique TCR beta chains (roughly 10 million of them shared). The method was immunoSEQ multiplex PCR; TCRdb's version includes in-frame clones alone and lacks a portion of them. That table is the source of V, J and clone size, and D and trimming were worked out from the DNA. The sample lists about 110,000 clones; roughly 76% were seen once. J was trimmed by 4 bases and V by 5 bases; bases with no gene match: 8. There are 15 residues in the CDR3. CDR1 and CDR2 (germline): MDHEN, SYDVKM.

The sequence derives from a man aged 18 to 29 in good health and CMV-seronegative. The chain is built from TRBV28 and TRBJ1-5, with 7 bases aligning to TRBD1. Sequencing used PBMCs. CDR3 in amino acids: CASSPRTGLNQPQHF. CDR3 DNA: TGTGCCAGCAGTCCGAGGACAGGCCTAAATCAGCCCCAGCATTTT.